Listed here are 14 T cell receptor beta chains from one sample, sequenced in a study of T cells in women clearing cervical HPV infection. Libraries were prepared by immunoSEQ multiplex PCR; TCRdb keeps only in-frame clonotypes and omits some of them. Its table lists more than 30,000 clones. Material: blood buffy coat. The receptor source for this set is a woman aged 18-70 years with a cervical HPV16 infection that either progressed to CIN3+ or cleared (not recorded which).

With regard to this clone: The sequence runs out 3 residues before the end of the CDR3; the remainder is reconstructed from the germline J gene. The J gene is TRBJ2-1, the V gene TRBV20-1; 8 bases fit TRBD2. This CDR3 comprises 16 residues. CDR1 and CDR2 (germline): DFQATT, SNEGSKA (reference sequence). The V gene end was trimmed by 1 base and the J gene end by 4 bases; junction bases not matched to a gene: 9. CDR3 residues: CSARVIGSGTYNEQFF. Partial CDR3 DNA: TGCAGTGCTAGAGTGATAGGTAGCGGGACGTACAATGAG.

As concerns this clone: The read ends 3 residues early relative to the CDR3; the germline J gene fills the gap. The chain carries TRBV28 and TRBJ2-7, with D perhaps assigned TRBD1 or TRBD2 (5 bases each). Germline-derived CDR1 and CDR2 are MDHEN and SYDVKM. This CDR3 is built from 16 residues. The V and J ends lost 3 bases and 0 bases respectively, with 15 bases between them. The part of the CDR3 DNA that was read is TGTGCCAGCAGTTTGGGGCCGGCAGGGAGCTCCTACGAG. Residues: CASSLGPAGSSYE. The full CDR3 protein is CASSLGPAGSSYEQYF.

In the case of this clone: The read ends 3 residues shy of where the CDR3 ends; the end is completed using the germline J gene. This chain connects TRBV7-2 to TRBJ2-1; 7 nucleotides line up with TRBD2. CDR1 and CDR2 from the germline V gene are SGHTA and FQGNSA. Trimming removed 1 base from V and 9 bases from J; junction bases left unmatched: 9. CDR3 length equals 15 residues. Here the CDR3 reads CASSLVSAGVGEQFF. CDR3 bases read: TGTGCCAGCAGCTTAGTATCGGCGGGAGTAGGTGAG.

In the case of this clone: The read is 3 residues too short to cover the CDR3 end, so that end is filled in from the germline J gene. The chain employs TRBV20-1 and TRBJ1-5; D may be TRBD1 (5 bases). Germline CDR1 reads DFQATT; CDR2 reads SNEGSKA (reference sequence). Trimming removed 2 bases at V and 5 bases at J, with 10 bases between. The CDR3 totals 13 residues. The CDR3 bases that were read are TGCAGTGCTAGACAGGGTTCGGATCAGCCC. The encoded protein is CSARQGSDQP. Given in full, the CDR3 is CSARQGSDQPQHF.

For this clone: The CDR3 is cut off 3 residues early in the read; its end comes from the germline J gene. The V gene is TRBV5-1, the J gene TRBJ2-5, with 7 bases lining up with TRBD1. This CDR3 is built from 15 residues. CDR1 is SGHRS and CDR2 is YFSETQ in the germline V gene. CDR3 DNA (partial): TGCGCCAGCAGCCCTTACAGGGATGGGACAGATACC. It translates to CASSPYRDGTDT. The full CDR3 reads CASSPYRDGTDTQYF.

The CDR3 here is CATSRDQGLEETQYF. The sequenced CDR3 bases are TGTGCCACCAGCAGAGACCAGGGTCTAGAAGAGACC. The chain couples TRBV15 to TRBJ2-5; possible D gene TRBD1, 5 bases. The read terminates 3 residues ahead of where the CDR3 ends, so the germline J gene completes it. Trimming cost V 0 bases and J 3 bases, with 11 bases left between them. Germline V gene data show CDR1 as LNHNV and CDR2 as YYDKDF (reference sequence). The CDR3 contains 15 residues. The full variable domain, in which reference TRBV15 and TRBJ2-5 provide the parts outside the CDR3, is DAMVIQNPRYQVTQFGKPVTLSCSQTLNHNVMYWYQQKSSQAPKLLFHYYDKDFNNEADTPDNFQSRRPNTSFCFLDIRSPGLGDTAMYLCATSRDQGLEETQYFGPGTRLLVL.

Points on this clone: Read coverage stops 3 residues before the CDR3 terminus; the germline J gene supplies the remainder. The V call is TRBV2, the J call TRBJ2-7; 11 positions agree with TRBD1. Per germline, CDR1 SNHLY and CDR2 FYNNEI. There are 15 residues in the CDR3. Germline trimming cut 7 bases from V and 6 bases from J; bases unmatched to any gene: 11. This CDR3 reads CASKRTGGTGGEQYF. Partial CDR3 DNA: TGTGCCAGCAAGAGGACCGGAGGGACAGGGGGCGAG.

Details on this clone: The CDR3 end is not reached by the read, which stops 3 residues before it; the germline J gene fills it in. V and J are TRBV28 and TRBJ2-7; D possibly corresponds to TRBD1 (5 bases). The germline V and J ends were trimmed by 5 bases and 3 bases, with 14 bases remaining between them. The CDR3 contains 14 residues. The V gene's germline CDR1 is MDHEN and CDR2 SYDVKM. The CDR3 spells CASSNKGHSYEQYF. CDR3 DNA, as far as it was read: TGTGCCAGCAGTAACAAAGGACATAGCTACGAG.

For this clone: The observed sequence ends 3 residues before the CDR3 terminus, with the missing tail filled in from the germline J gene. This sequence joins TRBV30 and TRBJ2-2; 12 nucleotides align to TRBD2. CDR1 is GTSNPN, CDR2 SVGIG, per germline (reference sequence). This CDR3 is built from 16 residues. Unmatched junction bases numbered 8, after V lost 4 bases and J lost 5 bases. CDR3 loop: CAWTLAGGPFTGELFF. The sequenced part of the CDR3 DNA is TGTGCCTGGACCCTAGCGGGAGGGCCCTTTACCGGGGAG.

The covered CDR3 bases are TGTGCCAGCAGTGAACTTAACACCGGGGAG. As protein: CASSELNTGE. The CDR3, in full, reads CASSELNTGELFF. The chain carries TRBV6-1 and TRBJ2-2; D remains unclear. The read terminates 3 residues before the CDR3 end, so the remaining end is supplied by the germline J gene. The CDR3 covers 13 residues. V lost 2 bases and J 2 bases, leaving 3 bases between the germline ends. Germline V gives CDR1 MNHNS, CDR2 SASEGT.

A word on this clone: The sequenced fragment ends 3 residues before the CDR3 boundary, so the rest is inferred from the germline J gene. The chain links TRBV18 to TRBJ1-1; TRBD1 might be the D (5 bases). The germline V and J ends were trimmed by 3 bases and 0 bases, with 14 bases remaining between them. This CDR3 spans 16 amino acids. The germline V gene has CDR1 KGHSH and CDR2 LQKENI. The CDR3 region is CASSPQRGLMNTEAFF. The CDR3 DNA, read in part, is TGTGCCAGCTCACCTCAGAGGGGACTCATGAACACTGAA.

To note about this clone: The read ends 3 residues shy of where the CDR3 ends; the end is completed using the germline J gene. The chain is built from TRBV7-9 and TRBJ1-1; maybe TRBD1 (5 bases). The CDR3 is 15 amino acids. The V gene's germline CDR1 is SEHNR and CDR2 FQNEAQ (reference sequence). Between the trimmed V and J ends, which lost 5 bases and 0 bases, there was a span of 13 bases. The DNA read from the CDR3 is TGTGCCAGCAGCCCCACCCAGGGCATGAACACTGAA. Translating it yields CASSPTQGMNTE. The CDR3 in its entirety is CASSPTQGMNTEAFF.

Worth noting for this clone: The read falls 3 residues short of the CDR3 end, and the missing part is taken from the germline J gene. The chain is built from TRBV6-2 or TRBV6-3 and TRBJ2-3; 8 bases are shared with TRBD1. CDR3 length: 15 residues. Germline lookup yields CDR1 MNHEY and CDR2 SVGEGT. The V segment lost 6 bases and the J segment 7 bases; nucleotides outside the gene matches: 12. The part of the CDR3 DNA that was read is TGTGCCAGCAGCCCCTCGGACAGGGTCCTAAATACG. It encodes CASSPSDRVLNT. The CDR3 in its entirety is CASSPSDRVLNTQYF.

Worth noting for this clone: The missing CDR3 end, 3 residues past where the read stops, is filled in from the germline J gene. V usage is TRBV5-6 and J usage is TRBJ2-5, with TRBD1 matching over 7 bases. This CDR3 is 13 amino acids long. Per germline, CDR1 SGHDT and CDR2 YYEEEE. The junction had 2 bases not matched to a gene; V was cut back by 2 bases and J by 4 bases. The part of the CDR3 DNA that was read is TGTGCCAGCAGCTTTGACAGGGTAGAGACC. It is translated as CASSFDRVET. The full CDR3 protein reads CASSFDRVETQYF.